These 23 T cell receptor beta chains were all obtained from the same sample, sequenced in a study of Graves' ophthalmopathy and Graves' hyperthyroidism. RNA transcripts were the source from which TCR beta CDR3 regions were amplified. First-round RT-PCR relied on HTBI primers, and a second-round multiplex PCR came next. MiXCR, applied by TCRdb to the multiplex PCR reads, yields one record per CDR3 protein. Among about 660,000 distinct CDR3 sequences listed, 35% to 50% were seen once. The sample taken for sequencing was peripheral blood. The receptors were sampled from an adult man with Graves' ophthalmopathy.

The chain uses TRBV20-1 and TRBJ2-5; D possibly matches TRBD1 or TRBD2 (5 bases each). This CDR3 has 11 residues. Between the trimmed V and J ends, which lost 1 base and 11 bases, there was a span of 11 bases. The germline CDR1 and CDR2 sequences are DFQATT and SNEGSKA (reference sequence). Written as DNA, the CDR3 is TGCAGTGCTAGAGGGGGGAAAGAGCAGTACTTC. Amino acids: CSARGGKEQYF.

The rearrangement uses TRBV10-3 and TRBJ2-3; 7 bases are a match to TRBD1. Germline V gene data show CDR1 as ENHRY and CDR2 as SYGVKD. The J segment lost 3 bases and the V segment lost 4 bases, leaving 10 bases of the junction unmatched. The CDR3 contains 16 residues. CDR3 nucleotide sequence: TGTGCCATCAGTGTGCGTAGGGACAGTGGGACAGATACGCAGTATTTT. Protein product: CAISVRRDSGTDTQYF.

The genes are TRBV5-1 and TRBJ2-7; TRBD1 agrees at 8 bases. The CDR3 length is 12 residues. V lost 8 bases to trimming and J lost 2 bases; unmatched junction nucleotides: 3. Germline V gene data show CDR1 as SGHRS and CDR2 as YFSETQ. CDR3 DNA sequence: TGCGCCAGGGACAGGGAAGCCTACGAGCAGTACTTC. This translates into CARDREAYEQYF.

As to this clonotype: This sequence may be a read error, since a much larger clone differs from it by one base. The rearrangement joins TRBV20-1 to TRBJ2-7; 12 bases agree with TRBD2. J gave up 7 bases and V 5 bases, and 12 bases lay outside the gene matches. CDR1 DFQATT and CDR2 SNEGSKA come from the germline V gene (reference sequence). The CDR3 contains 15 residues. The chain's CDR3 is CSAGGLAGGPEEQYF. CDR3 sequence (DNA): TGCAGTGCTGGAGGGCTAGCGGGGGGGCCGGAGGAGCAGTACTTC.

This clonotype was seen ten or more times. V and J are TRBV11-1 and TRBJ2-2, with 8 nucleotides matching TRBD1. Trimming removed 5 bases from V and 5 bases from J; junction bases left unmatched: 7. The CDR3 loop spans 15 amino acids. Germline loops: CDR1 SGHAT, CDR2 FQDESV (reference sequence). CDR3 DNA sequence: TGTGCCAGCAGCATGGGCAGGGGGCGGACCGGGGAGCTGTTTTTT. Its protein product is CASSMGRGRTGELFF. The full variable domain, in which reference TRBV11-1 and TRBJ2-2 provide the parts outside the CDR3, is EAEVAQSPRYKITEKSQAVAFWCDPISGHATLYWYRQILGQGPELLVQFQDESVVDDSQLPKDRFSAERLKGVDSTLKIQPAELGDSAMYLCASSMGRGRTGELFFGEGSRLTVL.

The table lists this clonotype with a few counts. The CDR3 here is CASTELGRAEKLFF. CDR3 DNA sequence: TGTGCCAGCACCGAACTCGGCAGGGCTGAAAAACTGTTTTTT. The J gene is TRBJ1-4, the V gene TRBV6-5, with D possibly matching TRBD1 (5 bases). CDR3 length equals 14 residues. Germline V gene lookup returns CDR1 MNHEY and CDR2 SVGAGI. Trimming took off 7 bases at V and 7 bases at J, with 16 bases between the two ends.

This clonotype was observed at least ten times. The J gene is TRBJ2-2, the V gene TRBV2; D gene uncertain. This CDR3 contains 14 residues. Germline V gives CDR1 SNHLY, CDR2 FYNNEI. V lost 2 bases and J lost 7, with 11 bases in between. For the CDR3, the DNA is TGTGCCAGCAGTGAACAGAGATTGGGCGGGGAGCTGTTTTTT. This sequence encodes CASSEQRLGGELFF.

This clonotype has only a few counts. A read error may produce the germline difference seen at one junction end. V is TRBV7-9 and J is TRBJ1-1; weak D call: TRBD1 (5 bases). The CDR3 has 13 amino acids. CDR1 is SEHNR, CDR2 FQNEAQ, per germline (reference sequence). The CDR3, as DNA: TGTGCCGGCAGAGGGACGGGGAACACTGAAGCTTTCTTT. This sequence encodes CAGRGTGNTEAFF.

This clonotype was picked up many times. The chain recombines TRBV19 with TRBJ1-1, with D maybe TRBD1 (6 bases). V was shortened by 6 bases and J by 5 bases, with 16 bases between the two germline ends. The CDR3 spans 14 residues. The germline V gene encodes CDR1 LNHDA and CDR2 SQIVND (reference sequence). In DNA form, the CDR3 reads TGTGCCAGTAGATTATACAGGGAGAGGACTGAAGCTTTCTTT. The encoded protein is CASRLYRERTEAFF.

The table lists this clonotype with a count of one. A much more abundant neighbour one base away suggests this may be a read error. V is TRBV25-1 and J is TRBJ1-2; 7 bases fit TRBD1. The germline V gene has CDR1 MGHDK and CDR2 SYGVNS. V was pared by 2 bases and J by 5 bases, with 11 bases of the junction left unmatched. This CDR3 has 16 amino acids. The CDR3 is CASSEPGTVGGYGYTF. The CDR3 nucleotides read TGTGCCAGCAGTGAACCTGGGACAGTCGGCGGGTATGGCTACACCTTC.

In the case of this clonotype: The junction does not match germline at one end; this may be a read error. V and J are TRBV7-2 and TRBJ1-1; 9 bases map to TRBD1. Germline V gene data show CDR1 as SGHTA and CDR2 as FQGNSA. CDR3 length: 14 amino acids. CDR3 protein: CASSYGTGTPEAFF. In DNA form, the CDR3 reads TGTGCCAGCAGCTATGGGACAGGGACGCCGGAAGCCTTCTTT.

The chain couples TRBV7-9 to TRBJ2-5, with D unresolved. V was pared by 11 bases and J by 4 bases, with 17 bases between. CDR1 SEHNR and CDR2 FQNEAQ come from the germline V gene (reference sequence). This CDR3 contains 13 residues. The DNA of the CDR3 is TGTGCCTGGAGTTTTGGGGTGTTAGAGACCCAGTACTTC. Translated, it gives CAWSFGVLETQYF.

This clonotype was recorded a few times. The chain carries TRBV6-2 or TRBV6-3 and TRBJ1-6, with TRBD1 as a possible D gene (6 bases). V was clipped by 4 bases and J by 5 bases, with 12 bases between them. The CDR3 runs 15 residues. The germline CDR1 and CDR2 sequences are MNHEY and SVGEGT. The CDR3 nucleotides read TGTGCCAGCAGTTGGGGGGCCCGCGATAATTCACCCCTCCACTTT. The encoded protein is CASSWGARDNSPLHF.

J is TRBJ2-7 and V is TRBV7-8, with 7 bases fitting TRBD1. V trimming: 5 bases; J trimming: 0 bases; junction bases outside the gene matches: 10. Germline V lookup: CDR1 SGHVS, CDR2 FQNEAQ. The CDR3 totals 16 residues. Here the CDR3 reads CASSLGQTIGSYEQYF. The CDR3 bases are TGTGCCAGCAGCCTGGGACAGACAATCGGCTCCTACGAGCAGTACTTC.

This clonotype was counted at least ten times. The gene calls are TRBV6-5 and TRBJ1-6, with D possibly being TRBD1 (5 bases). The CDR3 is 16 amino acids. Germline V CDR1 and CDR2: MNHEY, SVGAGI. Trimming cost V 0 bases and J 6 bases, with 12 bases left between them. CDR3 protein: CASSYSPRQINSPLHF. CDR3 DNA: TGTGCCAGCAGTTACTCGCCGAGACAGATTAATTCACCCCTCCACTTT.

This clonotype was observed at least ten times. The gene calls are TRBV7-9 and TRBJ1-4, with 9 bases that match TRBD1. Trimming at V came to 4 bases and at J to 3 bases, leaving 12 bases not matched to a gene. CDR1 is SEHNR, CDR2 FQNEAQ, per germline (reference sequence). The CDR3 is 18 amino acids. CDR3 in DNA: TGTGCCAGCAGCTCCACCCGGGACAGGGCCAACTCTAATGAAAAACTGTTTTTT. It encodes CASSSTRDRANSNEKLFF.

In its sample, this clonotype was seen many times. J is TRBJ1-5 and V is TRBV19, with D possibly being TRBD1 (6 bases). Trimming cost V 7 bases and J 7 bases, with 11 bases left between them. This CDR3 is built from 12 residues. Germline-derived CDR1 and CDR2 are LNHDA and SQIVND (reference sequence). The CDR3 spells CASNRVDQPQHF. DNA of the CDR3: TGTGCCAGTAACAGGGTCGACCAGCCCCAGCATTTT.

This clonotype was seen at least ten times. The chain's CDR3 is CAISVTGGNTEAFF. CDR3 nucleotides: TGTGCCATCAGTGTGACAGGAGGGAACACTGAAGCTTTCTTT. The chain joins TRBV10-3 to TRBJ1-1; weak D call: TRBD1 (6 bases). Per the germline V gene, CDR1 is ENHRY and CDR2 is SYGVKD. The CDR3 totals 14 residues. V shed 4 bases and J shed 1 base, with 10 bases lying between them.

This clonotype was recorded at least ten times. The CDR3 DNA reads as TGTGCCAGCAGCTTAGCGCCAGGGGTGAACACTGAAGCTTTCTTT. It translates to CASSLAPGVNTEAFF. The chain carries TRBV7-6 and TRBJ1-1, with a tentative D call TRBD1 (6 bases). V was pared by 0 bases and J by 0 bases, with 8 bases between. The CDR3 runs to 15 residues. CDR1 and CDR2 (germline): SGHVS, FNYEAQ.

This rearrangement joins TRBV5-1 to TRBJ1-2; 9 nucleotides match TRBD1. CDR3 length: 15 amino acids. Germline assignment: CDR1 SGHRS and CDR2 YFSETQ. Trimming cost V 3 bases and J 7 bases; bases outside gene matches: 10. The CDR3 nucleotides read TGCGCCAGCAGCTCGGGACAGGGAGGTCTAGGTGGCTACACCTTC. Its protein is CASSSGQGGLGGYTF. Using reference TRBV5-1 and TRBJ1-2 for the parts outside the CDR3, the full variable domain is KAGVTQTPRYLIKTRGQQVTLSCSPISGHRSVSWYQQTPGQGLQFLFEYFSETQRNKGNFPGRFSGRQFSNSRSEMNVSTLELGDSALYLCASSSGQGGLGGYTFGSGTRLTVV.

This clonotype was seen ten or more times. This chain uses TRBV7-2 with TRBJ2-7; TRBD2 is a possible D gene (5 bases). Trimming removed 2 bases at V and 2 bases at J, with 10 bases between. This CDR3 region has 14 residues. The germline CDR1 and CDR2 sequences are SGHTA and FQGNSA. CDR3 region: CASSLSDGTYEQYF. The CDR3 coding sequence is TGTGCCAGCAGCTTATCTGACGGGACCTACGAGCAGTACTTC.

This clonotype occurred many times. The gene calls are TRBV29-1 and TRBJ1-4; D call uncertain. V was pared by 3 bases and J by 3 bases, with 8 bases between. The CDR3 totals 13 residues. From germline, CDR1 is SQVTM and CDR2 ANQGSEA. CDR3 sequence (DNA): TGCAGCGTTGAGGGCAGACCTAATGAAAAACTGTTTTTT. This codes for CSVEGRPNEKLFF.

This clonotype occurred a few times. The chain has TRBV3-1 and TRBJ2-7, with D maybe TRBD2 (6 bases). Trimming shortened V by 2 bases and J by 7 bases, and 18 bases separated the two germline ends. Germline assignment: CDR1 LGHDT and CDR2 YNNKEL (reference sequence). The CDR3 runs 15 residues. The CDR3 coding sequence is TGTGCCAGCAGCCAATCATCCTGGGCCGGGGGAGAGCAGTACTTC. Protein product: CASSQSSWAGGEQYF.